This record covers a single T cell receptor (beta chain). No cognate antigen has been identified for it. Per-nucleotide qualities are absent, and no much larger clonotype sits a single base away. These data originate in a study of shared clonotypes between healthy human individuals (dated by TCRdb to about 2020). The study in broad terms: The cohort comprised a couple of women and three men aged 18 to 49 years. For each donor, CD4 naive and CD4 memory were each given three plates, CD8 naive was given two plates, and CD8 memory was given one plate. To estimate repertoire size and how much clonotype sharing occurs between individuals, the study deeply sequenced the blood TCR repertoires of roughly 5 healthy adults. To increase sequencing depth and limit assay-specific biases, TCR repertoire library preparation and sequencing were carried out by different laboratories using diverse techniques. Between about 0.8 and 9.5 billion PBMCs per donor were obtained by leukapheresis. Broad study findings and their caveats: Sampling was restricted to blood, and TCR repertoires in tissues likely differ from the TCR repertoires found in blood. Sharing across several donors was observed for around 5% of naive CD4, over 3% of naive CD8, 2.3% of memory CD4, and roughly 0.4% of memory CD8 clonotypes. Clonotypes shared by all four sorted-subset donors showed higher generation probabilities than non-shared clonotypes. Incomplete sequencing was indicated by rarefaction of sorted-subset datasets, despite the large sequencing depth. Larger estimated clonotype richness was generally found for naive subsets than for memory subsets. Pairwise subsampling indicated that sequencing depth was expected to affect the degree of clonotype sharing among donors. Because the study included only a small number of donors, the genetic and exposure-history diversity represented was limited.

The donors were healthy, HIV-negative adults with no recently reported acute infections or vaccinations. Every donor was a Caucasian adult residing in Nashville, Tennessee, USA. CD4+ T cells were enriched by magnetic negative selection, after which naive cells were positively selected on CD45RA and the negative fraction was taken as the memory subset. Blood was obtained by leukapheresis, after which PBMCs were separated by Ficoll-Histopaque density gradient centrifugation and cryopreserved in liquid nitrogen vapor phase. Purity and quantity of every magnetically sorted T cell population were checked by analytical flow cytometry. Genomic DNA was isolated from every sorted fraction and measured by UV absorbance on a Nanodrop 2000c. Using the deep immunoSEQ assay, TCR CDR3 regions were amplified from genomic DNA by multiplex PCR. For each cell subset, the extracted genomic DNA was distributed evenly across all wells of several immunoSEQ 96-well plates, and each plate served as one replicate. For sorted subsets, around 200 ng genomic DNA, equal to some 28,000 T cell genomes, was loaded into each replicate PCR. Purified libraries were quantified with a Qubit 3.0 fluorometer, sized on a Bioanalyzer 2100, and re-quantified with the KAPA Library Quantification kit. Each immunoSEQ 96-well plate was sequenced on its own single-read 150-cycle Illumina NextSeq 550 flow cell. For the original study's pipeline: Because only junctional sequences without quality scores were contained in the immunoSEQ output, filtering matching that applied to full-length reads could not be performed. To assign V/J genes and CDR3, sequences were annotated using PyIR, a Python wrapper for IgBLAST v1.9, with IMGT germline references. Reads were removed for weak V/J assignments (E-value above 1e-6), missing CDR3, stop codons, out-of-frame junctions, or ambiguous translated residues. V3J clonotypes were defined by identical inferred V gene, J gene, and CDR3 amino acid sequence. The percentage overlap between two repertoires was calculated by dividing the number of shared unique clonotypes by the size of the smaller repertoire. Three approaches were used to assess repertoire richness: RTK rarefaction, the Chao1 estimator, and Recon v2.1 estimates of unobserved clonotypes. Generation probabilities were computed with OLGA for all TCRbeta clonotypes obtained by the gDNA method from a handful of donors. This immuneACCESS table, as held by TCRdb, lists in-frame sequences with V and J called but not all clones. Of the missing ones, under half trace to an unresolved V gene in checked studies; the others have no known cause. That table supplies the V and J calls and clone size; D and trimming were determined from the DNA. Present in this sample are about a million clones, around three quarters of which were seen just once. 0.89% of the sample goes to the ten largest clones.

The V and J ends are trimmed by 6 bases and 6 bases, leaving 21 bases between them. From the germline V gene, CDR1 is MDHEN and CDR2 is SYDVKM. The CDR3, cysteine through phenylalanine, is 16 amino acids long. Only the CDR3 DNA stays, 48 bases, in frame from base 1. The sequence is built from TRBV28 and TRBJ1-5; the D gene is possibly TRBD1, with 5 bases matching. The specimen sequenced was memory CD4+ T cells from PBMCs. The cell subset or site tag for this specimen amounts to: CD45RA-negative fraction. The clonotype comes from a young man in good health. Some clones in this sample may be carry-over from other donors' samples. The CDR3 in this case is CASRPRRTGGVQPQHF. The nucleotide sequence is TGTGCCAGCAGACCTCGACGGACTGGAGGGGTTCAGCCCCAGCATTTT.